Each of the 29 T cell receptor beta chains below was sequenced from the same sample in a study of blood T cells in healthy people across ages. A second about 7 to 11 cycle PCR used barcoded and J-beta primers. TCRdb recomputed calls from the 5' RACE reads with MiXCR, one row per CDR3 protein. The repertoire holds 450,000 to 600,000 distinct CDR3 sequences, approximately 26% seen once, with over 3.5% in the top ten. This sample also belongs to another study, concerning T cells of mothers and their children.

The specimen was blood. All receptors derive from a boy aged 2-9 years in good health.

The chain recombines TRBV6-5 with TRBJ1-1; a possible D gene is TRBD1 (6 bases). In germline, CDR1 is MNHEY, CDR2 SVGAGI. The CDR3 loop spans 14 amino acids. Trimming took 1 base from V and 6 from J, leaving 12 bases between them. The CDR3 sequence is CASSYLGEGAEAFF. For the CDR3, the DNA is TGTGCCAGCAGTTACTTGGGGGAGGGGGCTGAAGCTTTCTTT.

This clonotype was seen a handful of times. The chain combines TRBV12-3 or TRBV12-4 with TRBJ2-1; 7 bases fit TRBD1. The J call is uncertain, as TRBJ2-5 better fits the DNA end. The CDR3 runs to 14 residues. In DNA form, the CDR3 reads TGTGCCAGCAGTAGCCACAGGGGCCAAGAGACCCAGTACTTC. Amino acids: CASSSHRGQETQYF.

This clonotype has just a few counts. This chain links TRBV6-5 with TRBJ2-7; 7 bases agree with TRBD1. The CDR3 is 14 residues long. From germline, CDR1 is MNHEY and CDR2 SVGAGI. The junction had 10 bases not matched to a gene; V was cut back by 5 bases and J by 6 bases. CDR3: CASSRGTEVGEQYF. The CDR3 coding sequence is TGTGCCAGCAGTCGAGGGACAGAGGTAGGCGAGCAGTACTTC.

The chain combines TRBV10-3 with TRBJ2-4; no firm D call. The germline V gene encodes CDR1 ENHRY and CDR2 SYGVKD. The V and J ends lost 4 bases and 4 bases respectively, with 11 bases between them. The CDR3 extends over 14 amino acids. The CDR3 sequence is CAISGERAKNIQYF. The CDR3 DNA is TGTGCCATCAGTGGGGAAAGGGCAAAAAACATTCAGTACTTC.

This chain links TRBV20-1 with TRBJ1-2, with D unresolved. The length of the CDR3 is 12 residues. Trimming stripped 5 bases from V and 0 bases from J, with 7 bases between. CDR1 and CDR2 from the germline V gene are DFQATT and SNEGSKA (reference sequence). CDR3 region: CSAPRANYGYTF. CDR3 nucleotide sequence: TGCAGTGCTCCGAGGGCTAACTATGGCTACACCTTC.

This clonotype turned up a few times. The genes are TRBV12-3 or TRBV12-4 and TRBJ1-4; D is ambiguous. This CDR3 region has 13 residues. V gave up 5 bases and J gave up 6 bases, with 10 bases separating them. The CDR3 region has the DNA TGTGCCAGCAGTCCTCTGGCGTATGAAAAACTGTTTTTT. Protein sequence: CASSPLAYEKLFF.

This clonotype was recorded many times. CDR3 nucleotides: TGCGCCAGCAGCTTGTGGGGCCCGCACAATCAGCCCCAGCATTTT. Protein sequence: CASSLWGPHNQPQHF. The rearrangement links TRBV5-1 to TRBJ1-5; TRBD1 is a possible D gene (5 bases). Germline V gives CDR1 SGHRS, CDR2 YFSETQ. The CDR3 runs 15 residues. The ends were cut back, 1 base at V and 3 bases at J, with 11 bases in the middle.

This chain links TRBV6-6 with TRBJ1-4; D is unclear. This CDR3 spans 14 amino acids. CDR1 is MNHNY, CDR2 SVGAGI, per germline (reference sequence). Trimming took off 3 bases at V and 7 bases at J, with 12 bases between the two ends. The CDR3 spells CASSYRKTTEKLFF. CDR3 DNA sequence: TGTGCCAGCAGTTATAGGAAGACGACTGAAAAACTGTTTTTT.

The V gene is TRBV10-2, the J gene TRBJ2-1; D is possibly TRBD1 or TRBD2 (5 bases each). The CDR3 totals 12 residues. Germline V gene sequence: CDR1 WSHSY, CDR2 SAAADI. V was shortened by 2 bases and J by 10 bases, with 9 bases between the two germline ends. The CDR3 spells CASSEGGREQFF. The CDR3 coding sequence is TGCGCCAGCAGTGAGGGGGGAAGGGAGCAGTTCTTC.

This clonotype turned up a few times. The chain joins TRBV30 to TRBJ1-4; a possible D gene is TRBD1 (6 bases). The germline V gene has CDR1 GTSNPN and CDR2 SVGIG (reference sequence). Trimming cost V 0 bases and J 3 bases, with 8 bases left between them. This CDR3 has 14 residues. DNA for the CDR3: TGTGCCTGGAGTGTGGAGGGGGCTAATGAAAAACTGTTTTTT. Translation gives CAWSVEGANEKLFF.

The chain recombines TRBV20-1 with TRBJ2-1; 8 bases agree with TRBD2. Near its end, the DNA agrees better with TRBJ2-5, so the J call may be wrong. The germline V gene encodes CDR1 DFQATT and CDR2 SNEGSKA (reference sequence). The CDR3 has 16 residues. For the CDR3, the DNA is TGCAGTGCTAGAGATCAGAGCGGGAGTGGGCAAGAGACCCAGTACTTC. It encodes CSARDQSGSGQETQYF.

The genes are TRBV28 and TRBJ1-2; D gene ambiguous. Germline V gene sequence: CDR1 MDHEN, CDR2 SYDVKM. Between the trimmed V and J ends, which lost 5 bases and 1 base, there was a span of 8 bases. The CDR3 consists of 13 residues. CDR3 bases: TGTGCCAGCAGTACTCATAATAACTATGGCTACACCTTC. It yields the protein CASSTHNNYGYTF.

The chain joins TRBV3-1 to TRBJ2-2; no reliable D call. Looked up from germline, CDR1 is LGHDT and CDR2 is YNNKEL (reference sequence). The CDR3 extends over 16 amino acids. With 1 base removed from V and 6 bases from J, the gap between germline ends came to 15 bases. The CDR3 reads CASSQVSVSLSGELFF. The CDR3 DNA is TGTGCCAGCAGCCAAGTGTCCGTTAGCCTTTCCGGGGAGCTGTTTTTT.

The rearrangement joins TRBV10-2 to TRBJ2-5; the match to TRBD2 covers 11 bases. Trimming cost V 6 bases and J 4 bases; bases outside gene matches: 7. The CDR3 is 15 residues long. Germline assignment: CDR1 WSHSY and CDR2 SAAADI. In nucleotides, the CDR3 is TGCGCCAGCAGCCTAGCGGGAGGAGAAGGAGAGACCCAGTACTTC. This translates into CASSLAGGEGETQYF.

The sample holds a few counts of this clonotype. The rearrangement joins TRBV5-7 to TRBJ1-2; possibly TRBD1 for D (5 bases). TRBV5-7 carries the ORF label, with uncertain function. The CDR3 is 14 residues long. V lost 3 bases, J lost 3 bases, and 12 bases lay in between. The CDR3 protein is CASSWSGRDYGYTF. In DNA, the CDR3 is TGTGCCAGCAGCTGGTCAGGGAGGGACTATGGCTACACCTTC.

This clonotype was counted between two and nine times. The gene calls are TRBV20-1 and TRBJ1-5; a possible D gene is TRBD1 (5 bases). The germline V and J ends were trimmed by 6 bases and 7 bases, with 10 bases remaining between them. This CDR3 contains 11 residues. Per the germline V gene, CDR1 is DFQATT and CDR2 is SNEGSKA (reference sequence). This CDR3 is CSAYTGQPQHF. In nucleotides, the CDR3 is TGCAGTGCATACACAGGACAGCCCCAGCATTTT.

This clonotype was seen a few times. J is TRBJ2-7 and V is TRBV7-6; tentatively, D is TRBD2 (5 bases). CDR1 is SGHVS, CDR2 FNYEAQ, per germline. V gave up 5 bases and J gave up 3 bases, with 17 bases separating them. CDR3 length: 15 amino acids. The CDR3 DNA sequence: TGTGCCAGCAGCGCGGGCCCACTCCCCCTCTACGAGCAGTACTTC. It codes for CASSAGPLPLYEQYF.

This chain links TRBV27 with TRBJ1-2; D is possibly TRBD1 (6 bases). Between the trimmed V and J ends, which lost 5 bases and 3 bases, there was a span of 13 bases. CDR1 and CDR2 (germline): MNHEY, SMNVEV (reference sequence). The CDR3 contains 14 residues. The CDR3 DNA is TGTGCCAGCAGTATCTCAGACAGGCACTATGGCTACACCTTC. Its translation is CASSISDRHYGYTF.

The CDR3 spells CASSQGPLTTTHNEQFF. The CDR3 nucleotides read TGTGCCAGCAGCCAAGGTCCCTTAACGACTACGCACAATGAGCAGTTCTTC. The chain has TRBV14 and TRBJ2-1; maybe TRBD2 (5 bases). The CDR3 covers 17 residues. Germline assignment: CDR1 SGHDN and CDR2 FVKESK. Trimming pared 1 base from V and 5 bases from J, leaving 18 bases between.

The chain joins TRBV7-9 to TRBJ2-5, with 8 bases that match TRBD2. CDR1 and CDR2 from the germline V gene are SEHNR and FQNEAQ (reference sequence). The CDR3 has 16 residues. V shed 0 bases, J shed 5 bases, and the junction held 8 bases outside the gene matches. CDR3 sequence: CASSLAGGLVVETQYF. The CDR3 nucleotides are TGTGCCAGCAGCTTAGCCGGGGGACTAGTAGTTGAGACCCAGTACTTC.

This clonotype was seen more than once but under ten times. The genes are TRBV12-3 or TRBV12-4 and TRBJ1-5; D gene ambiguous. The CDR3 loop spans 13 amino acids. The V and J ends lost 3 bases and 9 bases respectively, with 12 bases between them. CDR3 sequence (DNA): TGTGCCAGCAGTTTTGAGGGCGGTCGGCCCCAGCATTTT. It yields the protein CASSFEGGRPQHF.

The chain recombines TRBV7-2 with TRBJ2-5, with 8 positions matching TRBD2. The CDR3 length is 17 residues. V dropped 2 bases and J dropped 5; count of bases not matched to a gene: 13. The germline gives CDR1 SGHTA, CDR2 FQGNSA. The CDR3 bases are TGTGCCAGCAGCTTATTCGGGTCTGCGGGGGGTGGGGAGACCCAGTACTTC. This sequence encodes CASSLFGSAGGGETQYF.

The chain links TRBV12-3 or TRBV12-4 to TRBJ1-2; D call uncertain. The CDR3 consists of 12 residues. V was shortened by 3 bases and J by 4 bases, with 6 bases between the two germline ends. DNA of the CDR3: TGTGCCAGCAGTTTTCTTGGCTATGGCTACACCTTC. Protein sequence: CASSFLGYGYTF.

This clonotype was seen a few times. The genes are TRBV7-9 and TRBJ2-1; the match to TRBD2 covers 10 bases. J was trimmed by 1 base and V by 1 base; bases with no gene match: 10. Germline V gene data show CDR1 as SEHNR and CDR2 as FQNEAQ (reference sequence). This CDR3 is 19 amino acids long. CDR3 bases: TGTGCCAGCAGCTTAGAGCGCCTAGCGGGGGCTAGATCCTACAATGAGCAGTTCTTC. It translates to CASSLERLAGARSYNEQFF.

This chain joins TRBV3-1 and TRBJ2-2; a possible D gene is TRBD1 (6 bases). In germline, CDR1 is LGHDT, CDR2 YNNKEL (reference sequence). Trimming took 0 bases from V and 3 from J, leaving 11 bases between them. The CDR3 runs 16 residues. The chain's CDR3 is CASSQDQGLDTGELFF. CDR3 nucleotide sequence: TGTGCCAGCAGCCAAGATCAGGGGCTTGACACCGGGGAGCTGTTTTTT.

In its sample, this clonotype was seen a few times. The chain uses TRBV5-1 and TRBJ1-2; 7 positions agree with TRBD1. The CDR3 length is 17 residues. Germline loops: CDR1 SGHRS, CDR2 YFSETQ. Losses at the gene ends were 0 bases for V and 4 bases for J; bases not matched to a gene: 12. CDR3 in amino acids: CASSLGGVAGGSYGYTF. The CDR3 nucleotides read TGCGCCAGCAGCTTGGGAGGGGTCGCAGGGGGATCCTATGGCTACACCTTC. The complete variable domain, with remaining parts taken from reference TRBV5-1 and TRBJ1-2, reads KAGVTQTPRYLIKTRGQQVTLSCSPISGHRSVSWYQQTPGQGLQFLFEYFSETQRNKGNFPGRFSGRQFSNSRSEMNVSTLELGDSALYLCASSLGGVAGGSYGYTFGSGTRLTVV.

This CDR3 is CASSRTTGGNTDTQYF. CDR3 nucleotides: TGTGCCAGCAGCCGAACTACAGGGGGCAACACAGATACGCAGTATTTT. J is TRBJ2-3 and V is TRBV6-5; 9 positions match TRBD1. Trimming took 6 bases from V and 2 from J; bases not matched to a gene: 9. The CDR3 is made up of 16 amino acids. Germline V lookup: CDR1 MNHEY, CDR2 SVGAGI.

This clonotype was seen a few times. The chain employs TRBV25-1 and TRBJ2-5, with D perhaps given as TRBD1 or TRBD2 (5 bases each). The J call may be mistaken, given a closer DNA end match to TRBJ2-7. CDR1 and CDR2 (germline): MGHDK, SYGVNS. There are 15 residues in the CDR3. The CDR3 sequence: CASSGGTDFPYEQYF. The CDR3 region has the DNA TGTGCCAGCAGTGGGGGGACGGATTTTCCCTACGAGCAGTACTTC.

This clonotype was counted between two and nine times. The chain links TRBV15 to TRBJ2-2, with 9 bases that match TRBD1. V trimming: 0 bases; J trimming: 8 bases; junction bases outside the gene matches: 7. The germline V gene has CDR1 LNHNV and CDR2 YYDKDF (reference sequence). The length of the CDR3 is 16 residues. The CDR3 nucleotides are TGTGCCACCAGCAGAGAAGGACAGGGGTTATATGGGGAGCTGTTTTTT. Protein: CATSREGQGLYGELFF.